These 28 T cell receptor beta chains were sequenced from one sample in a study of T cell changes during pregnancy in multiple sclerosis. Measured with immunoSEQ multiplex PCR; TCRdb has only the in-frame clones, and not every one. Found here are about 40,000 clones, about 94% of them singletons; the top ten hold roughly 1.7%. The sample consisted of peripheral blood, taken in the third trimester of pregnancy. The source is a female donor with multiple sclerosis, enrolled in a pregnancy study.

V gene TRBV4-3 combines with J gene TRBJ2-6; D gene uncertain. Germline CDR1 is LGHNA and CDR2 is YSLEER. The CDR3 consists of 20 residues. Trimming removed 0 bases from V and 0 bases from J, with 18 bases in between. CDR3 amino acids: CASSQESRLAVYSGANVLTF. The DNA for the CDR3 is TGCGCCAGCAGCCAAGAATCCCGATTGGCGGTGTACTCTGGGGCCAACGTCCTGACTTTC.

The chain uses TRBV11-2 and TRBJ2-3; D call uncertain. V lost 0 bases to trimming and J lost 3 bases, with 16 bases between them. Germline assignment: CDR1 SGHAT and CDR2 FQNNGV. The CDR3 is 17 amino acids. The CDR3 nucleotides are TGTGCCAGCAGCTTAGATGGCCTAGGTCCATGGACAGATACGCAGTATTTT. Residues: CASSLDGLGPWTDTQYF.

Turning to this clone: One end of the junction varies from germline; a read error may be responsible. The J gene is TRBJ1-5, the V gene TRBV19; 8 nucleotides match TRBD1. In germline, CDR1 is LNHDA, CDR2 SQIVND (reference sequence). The CDR3 has 16 residues. The CDR3 DNA follows: TGTGCCAGTAGTGTAGAAACAGGGGGTTTATGGCAGCCCCAGCATTTT. It codes for CASSVETGGLWQPQHF.

The rearrangement links TRBV4-2 to TRBJ2-7, with TRBD2 identical over 9 bases. V lost 3 bases and J lost 4; bases outside the gene matches: 10. The CDR3 sequence is 16 residues long. CDR1 LGHNA and CDR2 YNFKEQ come from the germline V gene. The CDR3 DNA sequence: TGTGCCAGCAGCCACGCCCTGGGGGGACTAGCATACGAGCAGTACTTC. It is translated as CASSHALGGLAYEQYF.

V and J are TRBV6-1 and TRBJ1-4, with TRBD1 as a possible D gene (6 bases). Germline V gene sequence: CDR1 MNHNS, CDR2 SASEGT. V was pared by 6 bases and J by 0 bases, with 11 bases between. The CDR3 has 15 amino acids. CDR3 protein: CASRTGSTTNEKLFF. For the CDR3, the DNA is TGTGCCAGCAGAACAGGGTCGACAACTAATGAAAAACTGTTTTTT.

The chain has TRBV18 and TRBJ2-1; a weak D match, TRBD1 (5 bases). The CDR3 has 14 amino acids. V was trimmed by 3 bases and J by 2 bases, leaving 8 bases between them. Per germline, CDR1 KGHSH and CDR2 LQKENI. The CDR3 protein is CASSPDRAYNEQFF. DNA for the CDR3: TGTGCCAGCTCACCTGACAGAGCCTACAATGAGCAGTTCTTC.

This clone appeared a single time. CDR3 loop: CASSSPGLGNEQFF. As DNA, the CDR3 is TGTGCCAGCAGCTCGCCGGGACTAGGAAATGAGCAGTTCTTC. The V gene is TRBV7-3, the J gene TRBJ2-1, with 8 positions matching TRBD2. The CDR3 is 14 residues long. Germline CDR1 is SGHTA and CDR2 is FQGTGA. V was clipped by 4 bases and J by 7 bases; unmatched bases: 6. Full variable domain (remainder filled in from reference TRBV7-3 and TRBJ2-1): GAGVSQTPSNKVTEKGKYVELRCDPISGHTALYWYRQSLGQGPEFLIYFQGTGAADDSGLPNDRFFAVRPEGSVSTLKIQRTERGDSAVYLCASSSPGLGNEQFFGPGTRLTVL.

The chain couples TRBV9 to TRBJ2-3; 10 bases are shared with TRBD2. This CDR3 region has 15 residues. J lost 2 bases, V lost 3 bases, and 3 bases had no gene match. Germline lookup yields CDR1 SGDLS and CDR2 YYNGEE. Here the CDR3 DNA reads TGTGCCAGCAGCGCGAGCGGGGGGGTCACAGATACGCAGTATTTT. Translating it yields CASSASGGVTDTQYF.

The chain carries TRBV5-4 and TRBJ2-3; 8 bases match TRBD2. The CDR3 is 16 residues long. Germline CDR1 reads SGHNT; CDR2 reads YYREEE (reference sequence). J was trimmed by 1 base and V by 0 bases; bases with no gene match: 4. The CDR3 DNA reads TGTGCCAGCAGCTTGGCCAGAGCGGGGGGCACAGATACGCAGTATTTT. It specifies CASSLARAGGTDTQYF.

The V gene is TRBV7-9, the J gene TRBJ2-1; 7 bases line up with TRBD1. The V gene's germline CDR1 is SEHNR and CDR2 FQNEAQ (reference sequence). The CDR3 loop spans 15 amino acids. V shed 2 bases, J shed 7 bases, and the junction held 8 bases outside the gene matches. The CDR3 bases are TGTGCCAGCAGCTTATACGACAGGGATCAGAATGAGCAGTTCTTC. This sequence encodes CASSLYDRDQNEQFF.

This chain joins TRBV19 and TRBJ2-5, with 8 bases fitting TRBD1. V trimming: 4 bases; J trimming: 5 bases; junction bases outside the gene matches: 9. Germline V gene sequence: CDR1 LNHDA, CDR2 SQIVND (reference sequence). This CDR3 has 15 amino acids. CDR3 sequence: CASSTKGQGLETQYF. For the CDR3, the DNA is TGTGCCAGTAGTACAAAAGGACAGGGCTTGGAGACCCAGTACTTC. The full variable domain, completed using reference TRBV19 and TRBJ2-5, is DGGITQSPKYLFRKEGQNVTLSCEQNLNHDAMYWYRQDPGQGLRLIYYSQIVNDFQKGDIAEGYSVSREKKESFPLTVTSAQKNPTAFYLCASSTKGQGLETQYFGPGTRLLVL.

This chain links TRBV7-2 with TRBJ2-3; D perhaps matches TRBD1 (6 bases). The CDR3 is made up of 15 amino acids. Germline V lookup: CDR1 SGHTA, CDR2 FQGNSA. V gave up 3 bases and J gave up 2 bases, with 12 bases separating them. CDR3 sequence: CASSFPDRYTDTQYF. For the CDR3, the DNA is TGTGCCAGCAGCTTCCCCGACAGGTACACAGATACGCAGTATTTT.

Only one count was recorded for this clone. The genes are TRBV30 and TRBJ2-7; possible D gene TRBD2, 6 bases. Germline loops: CDR1 GTSNPN, CDR2 SVGIG (reference sequence). The CDR3 has 13 amino acids. V was cut by 0 bases and J by 6 bases, with 12 bases left in between. The CDR3 DNA sequence: TGTGCCTGGAGTGTCATTGTGGGGGGCGAGCAGTACTTC. The encoded protein is CAWSVIVGGEQYF.

The chain links TRBV5-4 to TRBJ2-7; no definite D call. V was shortened by 3 bases and J by 5 bases, with 12 bases between the two germline ends. The germline CDR1 and CDR2 sequences are SGHNT and YYREEE (reference sequence). This CDR3 is built from 13 residues. Here the CDR3 DNA reads TGTGCCAGCAGCTCCCCAGGTACGGACGAGCAGTACTTC. Protein product: CASSSPGTDEQYF.

The chain recombines TRBV5-4 with TRBJ1-1; the D is unclear. V shed 0 bases and J shed 7 bases, with 13 bases lying between them. The CDR3 has 14 amino acids. CDR1 is SGHNT, CDR2 YYREEE, per germline (reference sequence). CDR3 residues: CASSLERQSSEAFF. CDR3 bases: TGTGCCAGCAGCTTGGAGCGCCAATCAAGTGAAGCTTTCTTT.

CDR3 residues: CASSLDRGGYGYTF. CDR3 nucleotide sequence: TGTGCCAGCAGCTTAGACAGGGGCGGCTATGGCTACACCTTC. V usage is TRBV11-3 and J usage is TRBJ1-2, with D maybe TRBD1 (6 bases). The CDR3 extends over 14 amino acids. The germline CDR1 and CDR2 sequences are SGHNT and YENEEA. Trimming took 0 bases from V and 4 from J, leaving 9 bases between them.

The chain uses TRBV11-3 and TRBJ2-3; 10 nucleotides match TRBD2. V lost 1 base, J lost 0 bases, and 1 base stayed unmatched. The CDR3 length is 16 residues. CDR1 and CDR2 from the germline V gene are SGHNT and YENEEA. The DNA of the CDR3 is TGTGCCAGCAGCTTAGGGACTAGCGGTAGCACAGATACGCAGTATTTT. Protein product: CASSLGTSGSTDTQYF.

The chain is built from TRBV6-1 and TRBJ1-2; 7 positions agree with TRBD1. The CDR3 runs to 14 residues. V shed 6 bases, J shed 6 bases, and the junction held 10 bases outside the gene matches. CDR1 and CDR2 (germline): MNHNS, SASEGT. The DNA of the CDR3 is TGTGCCAGCAGCGTTGAACAGGGGCCCCATGGCTACACCTTC. Translating it yields CASSVEQGPHGYTF.

The gene calls are TRBV19 and TRBJ1-1; possibly TRBD1 for D (5 bases). V lost 7 bases and J 5 bases, leaving 20 bases between the germline ends. The CDR3 runs to 15 residues. The germline CDR1 and CDR2 sequences are LNHDA and SQIVND (reference sequence). The CDR3 protein is CASNGIGRRGTEAFF. CDR3 nucleotide sequence: TGTGCCAGTAACGGTATAGGGCGGCGGGGGACTGAAGCTTTCTTT.

The J gene is TRBJ1-1, the V gene TRBV5-4, with 7 bases matching TRBD1. The germline V gene encodes CDR1 SGHNT and CDR2 YYREEE (reference sequence). V dropped 0 bases and J dropped 0; count of bases not matched to a gene: 2. CDR3 length: 15 residues. CDR3 bases: TGTGCCAGCAGCTTGGCGGGGACAGTGAACACTGAAGCTTTCTTT. As protein: CASSLAGTVNTEAFF.

This clone was picked up a small number of times. The gene calls are TRBV4-1 and TRBJ1-2, with 8 nucleotides matching TRBD1. V was pared by 1 base and J by 8 bases, with 6 bases of the junction left unmatched. Germline CDR1 MGHRA, CDR2 YSYEKL. CDR3 length: 14 amino acids. This CDR3 reads CASSQVNRGYGYTF. CDR3 nucleotides: TGCGCCAGCAGCCAAGTTAACAGGGGGTACGGCTACACCTTC.

The chain is built from TRBV27 and TRBJ2-1, with 7 bases identical to TRBD2. V lost 2 bases to trimming and J lost 5 bases; unmatched junction nucleotides: 6. CDR1 MNHEY and CDR2 SMNVEV come from the germline V gene (reference sequence). The CDR3 consists of 15 residues. The CDR3 DNA follows: TGTGCCAGCAGTTTACTCGCGGGAGCCCACAATGAGCAGTTCTTC. It yields the protein CASSLLAGAHNEQFF.

The rearrangement uses TRBV2 and TRBJ2-5, with 10 bases identical to TRBD2. Unmatched junction bases numbered 8, after V lost 8 bases and J lost 5 bases. This CDR3 spans 14 amino acids. Germline V CDR1 and CDR2: SNHLY, FYNNEI. The CDR3 here is CASLTSGVGETQYF. The CDR3 bases are TGTGCCAGCCTAACTAGCGGGGTTGGGGAGACCCAGTACTTC.

Only one count was recorded for this clone. This chain joins TRBV6-5 and TRBJ1-2; D not resolved. Germline V lookup: CDR1 MNHEY, CDR2 SVGAGI. Trimming removed 6 bases at V and 5 bases at J, with 19 bases between. The CDR3 has 15 amino acids. The CDR3 reads CASRELGPLLYGYTF. The CDR3 DNA sequence: TGTGCCAGCAGAGAACTGGGCCCTCTGCTTTATGGCTACACCTTC.

The chain links TRBV11-1 to TRBJ2-3; 7 nucleotides align to TRBD2. J was trimmed by 3 bases and V by 1 base; bases with no gene match: 4. In germline, CDR1 is SGHAT, CDR2 FQDESV (reference sequence). The CDR3 loop spans 15 amino acids. The CDR3 is CASSLVVRGTDTQYF. The CDR3 DNA is TGTGCCAGCAGCTTAGTCGTGCGGGGGACAGATACGCAGTATTTT.

The CDR3 coding sequence is TGCGCCAGCAGCCAGGAGATCGGCGACTATGGCTACACCTTC. Protein sequence: CASSQEIGDYGYTF. The chain links TRBV4-1 to TRBJ1-2; D unclear. Germline V gene lookup returns CDR1 MGHRA and CDR2 YSYEKL. This CDR3 comprises 14 residues. Trimming removed 3 bases at V and 3 bases at J, with 11 bases between.

The chain employs TRBV6-6 and TRBJ2-5, with 10 positions matching TRBD2. CDR1 and CDR2 from the germline V gene are MNHNY and SVGAGI (reference sequence). The length of the CDR3 is 14 residues. V gave up 5 bases and J gave up 5 bases; unmatched junction bases: 5. The CDR3 coding sequence is TGTGCCAGCAGTGCCAGCGGGGGGGTGGAGACCCAGTACTTC. Its protein is CASSASGGVETQYF.

The chain employs TRBV13 and TRBJ2-3; D is uncertain. The CDR3 extends over 20 amino acids. V dropped 5 bases and J dropped 0 bases, with 27 bases sitting between them. Germline V gene data show CDR1 as PRHDT and CDR2 as FYEKMQ (reference sequence). CDR3 bases: TGTGCCAGCAGCAAAAAAGACTGGTACGATTTAAGTGGAAGCACAGATACGCAGTATTTT. This translates into CASSKKDWYDLSGSTDTQYF.